The clone carrying this TCR beta chain was seen more than once but under ten times. This sample was included in a study of CD8+ T cells in alopecia areata. Background on the study: At a dose of 5 to 10 mg twice daily, oral tofacitinib was given to treated patients.

Per germline, CDR1 SQVTM and CDR2 ANQGSEA. V lost 7 bases and J lost 3; bases outside the gene matches: 3. This CDR3 is built from 12 residues. As the sequencing template, cDNA was produced by extracting RNA and reverse transcribing it. Repertoires were generated with immunoSEQ multiplex PCR, while TCRdb's copy carries only in-frame clones and drops some. Of some 100,000 clones in the sample, roughly two fifths are singletons; the top ten hold 3% to 3.5%. The chain joins TRBV29-1 to TRBJ1-5, with 7 bases identical to TRBD1. What was sequenced was CD4+ T cells sorted from blood. The sequence was collected from a human donor with alopecia areata. The CDR3 bases are TGCAGCGCGGGACAGCCCAATCAGCCCCAGCATTTT. Its translation: CSAGQPNQPQHF.